This TCR beta chain is from a study of blood T cell repertoires in COVID-19. Study-level information: Researchers got acute and convalescent COVID-19 samples from the United States, Italy and Spain. PBMCs, B-cell-depleted T cells, or T cells were the source of the cDNA or gDNA that made up the material.

Germline values: CDR1 LNHDA, CDR2 SQIVND (reference sequence). Trimming at V came to 4 bases and at J to 7 bases, leaving 6 bases not matched to a gene. The length of the CDR3 is 14 residues. Some clones are missing from TCRdb's copy, which holds only in-frame ones; the method was immunoSEQ multiplex PCR. Of about 130,000 clones in the sample, roughly 86% were seen once. This chain connects TRBV19 to TRBJ1-5, with 8 bases identical to TRBD1. The sequence derives from a woman in her fifties or sixties who had recovered from COVID-19. The sample taken for sequencing was peripheral blood. The CDR3 DNA reads TGTGCCAGTAGTACGTCAGGGGGCCTACAGCCCCAGCATTTT. Its protein is CASSTSGGLQPQHF.